One and the same sample provided the 25 T cell receptor beta chains below, sequenced in a study of memory CD4+ T cells and cytomegalovirus serostatus. Single viable CD3+CD4+CD8-CD45RO+ cells were sorted as the memory CD4+ T cells. Only in-frame clones appear in the TCRdb table, and some are missing; sequencing was by immunoSEQ multiplex PCR. Of tens of thousands of clones in the sample, 76% were seen once. Sequenced material: memory CD4+ T cells from blood. The receptors derive from an adult in good health and CMV-seropositive.

The V and J genes are TRBV5-1 and TRBJ2-2, with TRBD2 identical over 10 bases. The germline V gene encodes CDR1 SGHRS and CDR2 YFSETQ. The V segment lost 0 bases and the J segment 8 bases; nucleotides outside the gene matches: 7. This CDR3 contains 16 residues. The CDR3 protein is CASSLALAGDPGELFF. The CDR3 region has the DNA TGCGCCAGCAGCTTGGCCCTAGCGGGAGACCCTGGGGAGCTGTTTTTT.

The chain employs TRBV7-9 and TRBJ1-4; the match to TRBD1 covers 9 bases. The CDR3 contains 15 residues. J gave up 7 bases and V 5 bases, and 8 bases lay outside the gene matches. CDR1 and CDR2 (germline): SEHNR, FQNEAQ (reference sequence). This CDR3 reads CASSPTTGGGEKLFF. For the CDR3, the DNA is TGTGCCAGCAGCCCAACGACAGGGGGGGGTGAAAAACTGTTTTTT.

The gene calls are TRBV7-8 and TRBJ2-7; possibly TRBD1 for D (6 bases). The CDR3 loop spans 15 amino acids. Germline V gives CDR1 SGHVS, CDR2 FQNEAQ. V lost 5 bases, J lost 0 bases, and 14 bases lay in between. The CDR3 sequence is CASSLRGGSSYEQYF. CDR3 in DNA: TGTGCCAGCAGCCTACGAGGGGGTAGCTCCTACGAGCAGTACTTC. Using reference TRBV7-8 and TRBJ2-7 for the parts outside the CDR3, the full variable domain is GAGVSQSPRYKVAKRGQDVALRCDPISGHVSLFWYQQALGQGPEFLTYFQNEAQLDKSGLPSDRFFAERPEGSVSTLKIQRTQQEDSAVYLCASSLRGGSSYEQYFGPGTRLTVT.

Details on this clone: Other DNA sequences in the same sample also yield this CDR3. This chain uses TRBV5-1 with TRBJ2-2; D is unclear. V lost 1 base to trimming and J lost 2 bases, with 0 bases between them. This CDR3 is 12 amino acids long. Germline V gene sequence: CDR1 SGHRS, CDR2 YFSETQ. The CDR3 reads CASSLNTGELFF. The CDR3 nucleotides are TGCGCCAGCAGCTTGAACACCGGGGAGCTGTTTTTT.

V gene TRBV7-9 combines with J gene TRBJ1-1, with D maybe TRBD1 (6 bases). Per germline, CDR1 SEHNR and CDR2 FQNEAQ (reference sequence). The ends were cut back, 1 base at V and 4 bases at J, with 10 bases in the middle. This CDR3 is 14 amino acids long. The CDR3 here is CASSLEGVGTEAFF. The CDR3 nucleotides are TGTGCCAGCAGCTTAGAGGGGGTCGGCACTGAAGCTTTCTTT. The whole variable domain, remainder taken from reference TRBV7-9 and TRBJ1-1, is DTGVSQNPRHKITKRGQNVTFRCDPISEHNRLYWYRQTLGQGPEFLTYFQNEAQLEKSRLLSDRFSAERPKGSFSTLEIQRTEQGDSAMYLCASSLEGVGTEAFFGQGTRLTVV.

This clone was counted once. This sequence joins TRBV16 and TRBJ1-4; D remains ambiguous. Germline loops: CDR1 KGHSY, CDR2 FQNENV. CDR3 length equals 15 residues. Trimming left V 5 bases short and J 8 bases short, with 18 bases between. The DNA for the CDR3 is TGTGCCAGCAGCTCCTTGGGCGCAGGAAGGGAAAAACTGTTTTTT. It yields the protein CASSSLGAGREKLFF.

J is TRBJ1-1 and V is TRBV6-6; 9 bases align to TRBD1. CDR3 length equals 14 residues. Germline lookup yields CDR1 MNHNY and CDR2 SVGAGI (reference sequence). The V gene end was trimmed by 5 bases and the J gene end by 8 bases; junction bases not matched to a gene: 9. The CDR3 DNA reads as TGTGCCAGCAGTCCCGGGACAGGGAAAGACGAAGCTTTCTTT. Its translation is CASSPGTGKDEAFF.

The chain is built from TRBV7-7 and TRBJ2-2; D ambiguous. Germline V gives CDR1 SSHAT, CDR2 FNYEAQ (reference sequence). This CDR3 region has 13 residues. V was cut by 4 bases and J by 1 base, with 4 bases left in between. CDR3 in DNA: TGTGCCAGCAGCTCAGGGAACACCGGGGAGCTGTTTTTT. It specifies CASSSGNTGELFF. Complete variable domain (other parts from reference TRBV7-7 and TRBJ2-2): GAGVSQSPRYKVTKRGQDVTLRCDPISSHATLYWYQQALGQGPEFLTYFNYEAQPDKSGLPSDRFSAERPEGSISTLTIQRTEQRDSAMYRCASSSGNTGELFFGEGSRLTVL.

Here the CDR3 DNA reads TGTGCCAGCAGCCAAGCTACCAGGGGTGGGTATGGCTACACCTTC. Translated, it gives CASSQATRGGYGYTF. J is TRBJ1-2 and V is TRBV4-2; TRBD1 might be the D (6 bases). This CDR3 has 15 amino acids. Deletions cut 1 base from V and 5 bases from J, with 14 bases between. Germline V gives CDR1 LGHNA, CDR2 YNFKEQ.

The chain joins TRBV28 to TRBJ1-2; D is uncertain. With 3 bases removed from V and 1 base from J, the gap between germline ends came to 18 bases. CDR1 is MDHEN and CDR2 is SYDVKM in the germline V gene. The CDR3 is 17 residues long. The CDR3 DNA reads TGTGCCAGCAGTTTTATGGCAGGCACTAGACATAACTATGGCTACACCTTC. Translating it yields CASSFMAGTRHNYGYTF.

The genes are TRBV5-1 and TRBJ1-2; TRBD1 matches 7 bases. The CDR3 totals 14 residues. Trimming removed 3 bases from V and 5 bases from J; junction bases left unmatched: 7. Germline loops: CDR1 SGHRS, CDR2 YFSETQ. The CDR3 bases are TGCGCCAGCAGCTACGAAGGGACAGATTATGGCTACACCTTC. Protein product: CASSYEGTDYGYTF.

This chain links TRBV28 with TRBJ2-7; D is ambiguous. Germline lookup yields CDR1 MDHEN and CDR2 SYDVKM. V lost 6 bases to trimming and J lost 0 bases, with 6 bases between them. This CDR3 is built from 12 residues. In nucleotides, the CDR3 is TGTGCCAGCAGCCTCACCTCCTACGAGCAGTACTTC. Protein product: CASSLTSYEQYF.

This clone was seen only once. The chain couples TRBV6-5 to TRBJ1-5, with D possibly being TRBD1 (5 bases). V dropped 3 bases and J dropped 3 bases, with 12 bases sitting between them. Per the germline V gene, CDR1 is MNHEY and CDR2 is SVGAGI. This CDR3 contains 15 residues. In DNA, the CDR3 is TGTGCCAGCAGTTATAGGGACGGCAACAATCAGCCCCAGCATTTT. The encoded protein is CASSYRDGNNQPQHF.

The chain combines TRBV6-1 with TRBJ1-1, with no clear D. Germline V gene sequence: CDR1 MNHNS, CDR2 SASEGT. Trimming shortened V by 6 bases and J by 8 bases, and 16 bases separated the two germline ends. The CDR3 runs 13 residues. The CDR3 DNA reads TGTGCCAGCAGACAAACCTGGAGGGAGGAAGCTTTCTTT. It translates to CASRQTWREEAFF.

CDR3 in DNA: TGTGCCAGCAGTTCCGAAAAACTGTTTTTT. This gives the protein CASSSEKLFF. This chain joins TRBV28 and TRBJ1-4; D remains ambiguous. V dropped 4 bases and J dropped 8 bases, with 2 bases sitting between them. Germline CDR1 and CDR2: MDHEN and SYDVKM. CDR3 length: 10 amino acids.

CDR3 residues: CASTKGVGNTEAFF. The CDR3 bases are TGTGCCAGCACCAAAGGGGTGGGGAACACTGAAGCTTTCTTT. The chain has TRBV7-9 and TRBJ1-1; the D gene is possibly TRBD1 (5 bases). The CDR3 has 14 residues. V lost 7 bases, J lost 1 base, and 13 bases lay in between. Germline loops: CDR1 SEHNR, CDR2 FQNEAQ (reference sequence).

This rearrangement joins TRBV7-9 to TRBJ1-6; the D is unclear. Germline V lookup: CDR1 SEHNR, CDR2 FQNEAQ (reference sequence). The CDR3 is 16 residues long. V dropped 5 bases and J dropped 7 bases, with 18 bases sitting between them. The CDR3 DNA reads as TGTGCCAGCAGCCCCGCCGGAACGCGGGAGAATTCACCCCTCCACTTT. As protein: CASSPAGTRENSPLHF.

In DNA, the CDR3 is TGTGCCAGCAGTGCAAGCAGGGCGGACACTGAAGCTTTCTTT. It translates to CASSASRADTEAFF. V gene TRBV6-6 combines with J gene TRBJ1-1, with D possibly TRBD1 on 5 matching bases. The CDR3 is 14 amino acids. Germline lookup yields CDR1 MNHNY and CDR2 SVGAGI (reference sequence). Trimming removed 5 bases at V and 3 bases at J, with 13 bases between.

This clone rates as medium-sized. This chain links TRBV6-1 with TRBJ2-7; 7 bases are a match to TRBD1. The CDR3 extends over 14 amino acids. V shed 6 bases and J 4 bases; nucleotides not matched to a gene: 9. Per germline, CDR1 MNHNS and CDR2 SASEGT. CDR3 residues: CASSSGTVIYEQYF. The CDR3 DNA reads as TGTGCCAGCAGCTCCGGGACAGTGATATACGAGCAGTACTTC.

This rearrangement joins TRBV11-2 to TRBJ1-6, with 9 bases aligning to TRBD1. This CDR3 comprises 15 residues. The germline V gene has CDR1 SGHAT and CDR2 FQNNGV. V lost 2 bases, J lost 7 bases, and 3 bases stayed unmatched. The CDR3 DNA follows: TGTGCCAGCAGCTTATTGGGACAGGGAAATTCACCCCTCCACTTT. The encoded protein is CASSLLGQGNSPLHF.

The sample holds one count of this clone. One end of the junction is discordant with germline, which a read error may explain. The CDR3 spells CASSPYGDTIYF. The CDR3 DNA sequence: TGTGCCAGCAGCCCATATGGAGACACCATATATTTT. The V gene is TRBV5-5, the J gene TRBJ1-3; D is unresolved. The CDR3 contains 12 residues. CDR1 SGHKS and CDR2 YYEKEE come from the germline V gene (reference sequence). Together with reference TRBV5-5 and TRBJ1-3, the CDR3 gives the full variable domain: DAGVTQSPTHLIKTRGQQVTLRCSPISGHKSVSWYQQVLGQGPQFIFQYYEKEERGRGNFPDRFSARQFPNYSSELNVNALLLGDSALYLCASSPYGDTIYFGEGSWLTVV.

This clone was picked up one time. The CDR3 region has the DNA TGTGCCAGCAGTGAAGCGTTAGCGGGAGCTCCACTGGAGTCGAGCTCCTACGAGCAGTACTTC. Amino acid sequence: CASSEALAGAPLESSSYEQYF. This chain uses TRBV2 with TRBJ2-7; 9 positions match TRBD2. After removal of 0 bases from V and 0 bases from J, the junction contained 18 bases not matched to a gene. Germline V gives CDR1 SNHLY, CDR2 FYNNEI. The CDR3 covers 21 residues.

The V gene is TRBV15, the J gene TRBJ2-7, with D unresolved. Trimming shortened V by 1 base and J by 4 bases, and 8 bases separated the two germline ends. The germline V gene has CDR1 LNHNV and CDR2 YYDKDF (reference sequence). The CDR3 covers 13 residues. The CDR3 spells CATSRGAEYEQYF. The DNA of the CDR3 is TGTGCCACCAGCAGAGGAGCAGAGTACGAGCAGTACTTC.

This clone has only a few counts. J is TRBJ1-1 and V is TRBV6-1, with 9 bases aligning to TRBD1. Trimming cost V 6 bases and J 4 bases; bases outside gene matches: 6. The V gene's germline CDR1 is MNHNS and CDR2 SASEGT. The CDR3 covers 14 residues. The DNA for the CDR3 is TGTGCCAGCAGACAGGACAGGGGACTCACTGAAGCTTTCTTT. This translates into CASRQDRGLTEAFF.

Only one count was recorded for this clone. The chain employs TRBV10-3 and TRBJ2-7; 8 bases are a match to TRBD1. Germline CDR1 is ENHRY and CDR2 is SYGVKD. The CDR3 is 15 residues long. V lost 3 bases, J lost 0 bases, and 4 bases stayed unmatched. The CDR3 spells CAISEPQGASYEQYF. CDR3 nucleotides: TGTGCCATCAGTGAACCCCAGGGGGCCTCCTACGAGCAGTACTTC.